This T cell receptor (beta chain) was documented in a study of T cells in localized non-small cell lung cancer. In regard to this clone: What it recognizes is unknown.

With 3 bases clipped from V and 7 bases from J, the junction kept 5 bases outside the gene matches. CDR1 and CDR2 (germline): MGHDK, SYGVNS. The length of the CDR3 is 17 residues. Here immunoSEQ multiplex PCR was the method, and the copy in TCRdb shows in-frame clones only, minus some. The table records thousands of clones, roughly 59% of them present only once. The study's findings and limits: Increased T cell density in blood showed an association with longer overall survival. Highest T cell clonality was seen in uninvolved adjacent lung, surpassing that measured in tumor. Appearing in adjacent lung were a median approximately 57 of the top 100 tumor clones. Heterogeneity remains possible because sequencing was limited to only one tumor region.

Material: lymph node tissue, obtained before any cancer treatment. The rearrangement uses TRBV25-1 and TRBJ2-2; 16 bases map to TRBD2. The receptor's source is a male donor aged 60 or over with stage I squamous cell lung carcinoma. In DNA, the CDR3 is TGTGCCAGCAGTGAGGGACTAGCGGGAGGGCCTTTCGGGGAGCTGTTTTTT. Translation: CASSEGLAGGPFGELFF.